This T cell receptor (beta chain) derives from a study of regulatory T cells in long-lasting Graves disease. Time point of the sample: newly diagnosed GD, antithyroid drugs for less than 3 months. TCR sequences were obtained from RNA taken from PBMCs. This clonotype was recorded a few times. The likely explanation is a read error, given a far larger clone one base away. To make TCR beta libraries, researchers used iRepertoire HTBI primers and Arm-PCR of CDR3 regions. Each CDR3 protein is one row after TCRdb ran MiXCR on the multiplex PCR reads. The sample has more than 450,000 distinct CDR3 sequences, about 12% seen once. Germline CDR1 is SGHAT and CDR2 is FQNNGV. The CDR3 has 16 amino acids. V was pared by 4 bases and J by 7 bases, with 14 bases of the junction left unmatched. These data also formed part of another study, on T cells in Graves' hyperthyroidism and ophthalmopathy.

The TCR was taken from a woman aged 30 to 39 with Graves disease. Specimen: peripheral blood mononuclear cells (PBMCs), collected at new diagnosis, from a patient treated with antithyroid drugs. The gene calls are TRBV11-2 and TRBJ2-7; 9 positions agree with TRBD2. The CDR3 loop is CASSSVAGASYNEQYF. The CDR3 nucleotides read TGTGCCAGCAGCTCCGTAGCGGGAGCCTCCTACAATGAGCAGTACTTC.